The source of this T cell receptor (beta chain) is a study of CD8 T cells in Susac syndrome. This CDR3 region has 16 residues. V dropped 5 bases and J dropped 2 bases, with 17 bases sitting between them. Germline lookup yields CDR1 SGHTA and CDR2 FQGNSA. Random hexamers primed reverse transcription of roughly 0.5 to 1 ug RNA. TCRdb analysed the immunoSEQ multiplex PCR reads with MiXCR anew, one entry per CDR3 protein. In the table there are approximately 190,000 distinct CDR3 sequences, approximately 95% of which are singletons. The TEMRA cells underwent FACS enrichment, while the CD8+ and CD4+ T cells underwent negative isolation.

Sequenced material: CD8+ T cells from PBMCs. The J gene is TRBJ2-3, the V gene TRBV7-2; tentatively, D is TRBD2 (6 bases). The receptor was isolated from a human donor with Susac syndrome. The CDR3 sequence is CASSGPRDSSTDTQYF. CDR3 bases: TGTGCCAGCAGCGGTCCGCGGGATAGTTCCACAGATACGCAGTATTTT.